This TCR beta chain was captured by sequencing in a study of human T cells and chemical hapten exposure (dated by TCRdb to 2020 to 2022). Background on the whole study: For sensitization, 2% DPC in acetone was applied to an approximately 2 cm by approximately 2 cm area of upper inner arm skin. Throughout the study period of around 24 weeks, patients also received therapeutic DPC doses to the scalp every week. Patch testing was performed on the upper back with Finn chambers containing 0.01% DPC, and the patch tests were scored after 6 days according to International Contact Dermatitis Research Group standards. The patient cohort, mostly female, included alopecia areata with under or over 50% scalp involvement, alopecia totalis and alopecia universalis. Libraries were pooled for sequencing, and variation in per-sample TCR yields was attributed mainly to small differences in library volumes within the pool. This study followed changes in the peripheral blood TCR repertoire in vivo during primary and secondary sensitization of alopecia patients to the hapten diphenylcyclopropenone (DPC). Blood samples were taken from patients before sensitization (week 0) and at 2, 6 and about 24 weeks after DPC sensitization. Roughly 30 alopecia patients provided blood for TCR sequencing at one to four time points (pre-sensitization, 2, 6 and 24 weeks). The full study reports these points: Significantly more large CDR3 similarity clusters were formed by expanded TCRs than by pre-sensitization or healthy control sets, consistent with antigen-driven responses. DPC sensitization did not change the number of TCRs with a frequency above 1 in 1000, and there was no evidence of changes in global repertoire structure. Repeated subsampling changed both the strength of the expansion versus patch-test correlation and the threshold at which that correlation became significant. Because every patient had alopecia, a presumed autoimmune disease, the patients' immune response might differ from that of healthy individuals. Patch test score correlated positively with the number of PT1 expanded TCRs, reaching significance at thresholds 8, 16 and 32 but not at 4.

There are a few counts of this clonotype. The target of this receptor is not known. The sample holds no much larger clone one base away, and base qualities are not on file. The meaning of the sample's time point label: patch test 3, about 24 weeks after DPC sensitization. The sample's treatment or condition, from its label and the paper: therapeutic diphenylcyclopropenone sensitization with weekly scalp DPC. Blood at each patch-test visit was drawn before the patch test was applied. Patients were considered eligible if aged 18 to 70, diagnosed with alopecia and deemed suitable for DPC therapy, and patients were excluded if pregnant. Total RNA was extracted from unfractionated whole blood collected in Tempus Blood RNA tubes. As encoded in the germline V gene, CDR1 is SGHAT while CDR2 is FQNNGV. V is reduced by 9 bases and J by 0 bases, leaving a spacing of 13 bases between them. Reading from cysteine to phenylalanine, the CDR3 counts 14 amino acids. CDR3 DNA only is kept here, 42 bases in frame from base 1.

Library preparation was by RACE. TCRdb lists the instrument as NextSeq 500. Library preparation attached unique molecular identifiers to individual cDNA molecules for quantitative, reproducible TCR counting. From each blood RNA sample, both TCR alpha and TCR beta chains were sequenced. The original pipeline was this. A median of about 87,000 TCRs per sample was observed, with a range of about 20,000 to 690,600. The Decombinator software suite was used to annotate the V, J and CDR3 of the TCR reads. For the PS versus PT1 abundance plots, all samples were subsampled to the same number of TCRs (28,000). TCRs were defined as expanded if absent before sensitization and observed at least eight times at the 2-week time point. TCRdb reran the public reads through fastp at Q25 and MiXCR, keeping productive beta chains. Identical CDR3 protein sequences are pooled into one entry, listed with their most common genes and DNA. These V and J calls are TCRdb output, not the study's own analysis. The sample table records approximately 88,000 distinct CDR3 sequences; around 13% of these occur just once. Jointly, the top ten make up around 5.8% of the sample.

The TCR originated in a woman aged 45 to 65 with alopecia areata. Some clones in this sample may be carry-over from other donors' samples. The sample consisted of whole blood, taken in connection with sensitization to the hapten diphenylcyclopropenone (DPC). The chain joins TRBV11-2 to TRBJ2-3, with no confidently assigned D gene. The nucleotides are TGTGCCAGTAAAAAGGCAGTTAGCACAGATACGCAGTATTTT. This translates into CASKKAVSTDTQYF.